These 10 T cell receptor beta chains share one sample of origin, sequenced in a study of blood T cell repertoires in COVID-19. Profiled with immunoSEQ multiplex PCR; TCRdb holds only in-frame clones, not every one. The sample yields nearly 250,000 clones, roughly 85% seen once. The sample taken for sequencing was PBMCs or T cells enriched from blood (not recorded which). These receptors came from a woman aged 50 to 65 with acute COVID-19.

The V and J genes are TRBV5-5 and TRBJ1-2; possible D gene TRBD1, 5 bases. V gave up 1 base and J gave up 6 bases, with 13 bases separating them. The CDR3 runs to 14 residues. Germline loops: CDR1 SGHKS, CDR2 YYEKEE (reference sequence). The CDR3 reads CASSLSSGGDGYTF. The CDR3 DNA is TGTGCCAGCAGCTTGTCCAGTGGGGGGGATGGCTACACCTTC.

The chain has TRBV25-1 and TRBJ1-6, with 7 bases that match TRBD1. J was trimmed by 7 bases and V by 6 bases; bases with no gene match: 6. Germline-derived CDR1 and CDR2 are MGHDK and SYGVNS. CDR3 length equals 14 residues. CDR3 sequence: CASRGQGVNSPLHF. Written as DNA, the CDR3 is TGTGCCAGCAGGGGGCAGGGGGTGAATTCACCCCTCCACTTT. Based on the CDR3 plus reference TRBV25-1 and TRBJ1-6, the full variable domain is EADIYQTPRYLVIGTGKKITLECSQTMGHDKMYWYQQDPGMELHLIHYSYGVNSTEKGDLSSESTVSRIRTEHFPLTLESARPSHTSQYLCASRGQGVNSPLHFGNGTRLTVT.

The chain recombines TRBV9 with TRBJ2-3; the match to TRBD1 covers 8 bases. The CDR3 totals 16 residues. With 4 bases clipped from V and 1 base from J, the junction kept 8 bases outside the gene matches. The germline V gene has CDR1 SGDLS and CDR2 YYNGEE. The CDR3 spells CASSPGQGLGTDTQYF. DNA of the CDR3: TGTGCCAGCAGCCCAGGACAGGGTTTGGGCACAGATACGCAGTATTTT.

The table lists this clone with a few counts. The rearrangement joins TRBV30 to TRBJ1-2; D remains ambiguous. Trimming cost V 5 bases and J 7 bases, with 14 bases left between them. The germline V gene has CDR1 GTSNPN and CDR2 SVGIG (reference sequence). The CDR3 spans 12 residues. The CDR3 loop reads CAWAGLASGYTF. The CDR3 bases are TGTGCCTGGGCAGGCCTTGCATCTGGCTACACCTTC.

This sequence joins TRBV3-1 (or the pseudogene TRBV3-2) and TRBJ2-5; D unresolved. In germline, CDR1 is LGHDT, CDR2 YNNKEL (reference sequence). V was trimmed by 0 bases and J by 11 bases, leaving 22 bases between them. The CDR3 is 16 residues long. This CDR3 reads CASSQDRLARPRTQYF. As DNA, the CDR3 is TGTGCCAGCAGCCAAGATAGACTCGCCAGACCCCGTACTCAGTACTTC.

This chain links TRBV19 with TRBJ2-1; D gene ambiguous. With 4 bases removed from V and 0 bases from J, the gap between germline ends came to 13 bases. Germline CDR1 and CDR2: LNHDA and SQIVND (reference sequence). The CDR3 sequence is 16 residues long. This CDR3 reads CASSTHGRNSYNEQFF. In DNA, the CDR3 is TGTGCCAGTAGTACCCACGGCAGGAACTCCTACAATGAGCAGTTCTTC.

Ten or more counts support this clone. The rearrangement links TRBV6-5 to TRBJ1-6; TRBD1 matches at 7 bases. The CDR3 has 15 amino acids. Germline-derived CDR1 and CDR2 are MNHEY and SVGAGI. J was trimmed by 7 bases and V by 0 bases; bases with no gene match: 3. The chain's CDR3 is CASSYSGGWNSPLHF. The CDR3 DNA reads as TGTGCCAGCAGTTACTCAGGGGGCTGGAATTCACCCCTCCACTTT.

The V call is TRBV7-8, the J call TRBJ2-2; possible D gene TRBD1, 6 bases. V was trimmed by 6 bases and J by 8 bases, leaving 10 bases between them. The CDR3 is 12 residues long. From germline, CDR1 is SGHVS and CDR2 FQNEAQ. The CDR3 sequence is CASRRQVGELFF. The DNA for the CDR3 is TGTGCCAGCAGGCGACAGGTTGGGGAGCTGTTTTTT.

This clone has just one count. V gene TRBV3-1 (or the pseudogene TRBV3-2) combines with J gene TRBJ1-2, with D possibly matching TRBD1 (6 bases). Germline CDR1 LGHDT, CDR2 YNNKEL (reference sequence). This CDR3 is 16 amino acids long. V was cut by 3 bases and J by 4 bases, with 18 bases left in between. For the CDR3, the DNA is TGTGCCAGCAGCCATTATTCCTCAGGGGAGGGCTATGGCTACACCTTC. It yields the protein CASSHYSSGEGYGYTF.

The chain links TRBV7-3 to TRBJ1-1, with D uncertain. The CDR3 covers 14 residues. Trimming removed 2 bases from V and 0 bases from J, with 7 bases in between. The germline V gene encodes CDR1 SGHTA and CDR2 FQGTGA. CDR3 DNA sequence: TGTGCCAGCAGCTTAGCAGTTGTGAACACTGAAGCTTTCTTT. Protein: CASSLAVVNTEAFF.